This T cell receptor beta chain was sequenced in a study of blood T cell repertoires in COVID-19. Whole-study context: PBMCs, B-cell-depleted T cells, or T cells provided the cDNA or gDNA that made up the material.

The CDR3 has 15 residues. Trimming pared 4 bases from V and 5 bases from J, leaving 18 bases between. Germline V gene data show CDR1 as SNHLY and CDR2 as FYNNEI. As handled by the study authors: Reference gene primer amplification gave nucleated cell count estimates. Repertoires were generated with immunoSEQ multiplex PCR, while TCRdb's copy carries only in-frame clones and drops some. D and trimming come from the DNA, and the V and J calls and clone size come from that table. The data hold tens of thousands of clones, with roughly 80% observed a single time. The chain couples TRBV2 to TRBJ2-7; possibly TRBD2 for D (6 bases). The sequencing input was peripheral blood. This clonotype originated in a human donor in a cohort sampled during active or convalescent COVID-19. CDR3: CASSVRSGPGHEQYF. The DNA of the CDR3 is TGTGCCAGCAGTGTTAGAAGCGGGCCCGGGCACGAGCAGTACTTC. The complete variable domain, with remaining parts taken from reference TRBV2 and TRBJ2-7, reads EPEVTQTPSHQVTQMGQEVILRCVPISNHLYFYWYRQILGQKVEFLVSFYNNEISEKSEIFDDQFSVERPDGSNFTLKIRSTKLEDSAMYFCASSVRSGPGHEQYFGPGTRLTVT.